These 20 T cell receptor beta chains originate from one sample sequenced in a study of cytomegalovirus exposure and HLA in healthy donors. The PCR contained 60 Vbeta and 13 Jbeta primers. Using immunoSEQ multiplex PCR, the repertoire was profiled, and TCRdb retains in-frame clones only, with some absent. The data show approximately 92,000 clones, more than 65% seen once. Sequencing used PBMCs. The receptors were sampled from a girl aged 2 to 9 in good health and CMV-seropositive.

The sample holds a few counts of this clone. This chain connects TRBV9 to TRBJ2-7; TRBD2 agrees at 10 bases. Trimming cost V 0 bases and J 7 bases; bases outside gene matches: 13. This CDR3 region has 17 residues. CDR1 and CDR2 from the germline V gene are SGDLS and YYNGEE. The CDR3 loop reads CASSVVDEGTSVGEQYF. For the CDR3, the DNA is TGTGCCAGCAGCGTAGTCGATGAGGGGACTAGCGTCGGGGAGCAGTACTTC.

Judged by abundance, this clone is medium-sized. The rearrangement joins TRBV29-1 to TRBJ1-3, with a tentative D call TRBD1 (5 bases). CDR1 SQVTM and CDR2 ANQGSEA come from the germline V gene. The V end was cut by 6 bases, the J end by 2 bases, with 11 bases between. The CDR3 runs 13 residues. The CDR3: CSVGRGPGNTIYF. The CDR3 nucleotides are TGCAGCGTAGGAAGGGGTCCTGGAAACACCATATATTTT.

The V and J genes are TRBV18 and TRBJ2-7; the D is unclear. The CDR3 length is 14 residues. V was cut by 0 bases and J by 2 bases, with 8 bases left in between. The germline CDR1 and CDR2 sequences are KGHSH and LQKENI. The CDR3: CASSPPGSTYEQYF. CDR3 coding DNA: TGTGCCAGCTCACCACCCGGGTCCACCTACGAGCAGTACTTC.

The V and J genes are TRBV6-1 and TRBJ1-1; D perhaps matches TRBD1 (5 bases). CDR3 size: 15 residues. Looked up from germline, CDR1 is MNHNS and CDR2 is SASEGT. Trimming shortened V by 8 bases and J by 0 bases, and 16 bases separated the two germline ends. This chain's CDR3 is CASHAGGVMNTEAFF. DNA for the CDR3: TGTGCCAGCCATGCTGGGGGGGTCATGAACACTGAAGCTTTCTTT.

This chain links TRBV27 with TRBJ1-1; the D gene is possibly TRBD1 (6 bases). The CDR3 runs 19 residues. Germline CDR1 is MNHEY and CDR2 is SMNVEV (reference sequence). V lost 2 bases and J 1 base, leaving 23 bases between the germline ends. The CDR3 region has the DNA TGTGCCAGCAGTTTACGGCGTTGGGGGGGCGACGGAGGGAACACTGAAGCTTTCTTT. Its protein is CASSLRRWGGDGGNTEAFF.

The CDR3 DNA reads as TGCGCCAGCAGCCAAAGGGGACAGGAGAACTCTGGGGCCAACGTCCTGACTTTC. Translating it yields CASSQRGQENSGANVLTF. The V and J genes are TRBV4-3 and TRBJ2-6, with 8 bases that match TRBD1. The ends lost 2 bases at V and 0 bases at J; junction bases unmatched: 6. CDR1 LGHNA and CDR2 YSLEER come from the germline V gene. CDR3 size: 18 residues.

The CDR3, as DNA: TGTGCCAGCAGCTCAGCATTAGGGGACACTGAAGCTTTCTTT. It encodes CASSSALGDTEAFF. The chain has TRBV5-6 and TRBJ1-1; tentative D call: TRBD1 (5 bases). The CDR3 length is 14 residues. V lost 3 bases to trimming and J lost 3 bases, with 12 bases between them. CDR1 is SGHDT, CDR2 YYEEEE, per germline.

This clone showed up just once. The genes are TRBV28 and TRBJ1-2; maybe TRBD1 (5 bases). CDR1 is MDHEN, CDR2 SYDVKM, per germline. Trimming shortened V by 5 bases and J by 2 bases, and 9 bases separated the two germline ends. The CDR3 covers 13 residues. The CDR3 nucleotides read TGTGCCAGCAGTAAGGACACGAACTATGGCTACACCTTC. Translation: CASSKDTNYGYTF.

The chain links TRBV6-5 to TRBJ1-1, with D possibly TRBD1 on 6 matching bases. The germline V and J ends were trimmed by 3 bases and 10 bases, with 21 bases remaining between them. The CDR3 has 15 amino acids. Germline CDR1 reads MNHEY; CDR2 reads SVGAGI. The CDR3, as DNA: TGTGCCAGCAGTTATCTCGAGGTAGGGGGTTTAGGAGCTTTCTTT. It translates to CASSYLEVGGLGAFF.

The chain has TRBV25-1 and TRBJ2-1, with 10 bases identical to TRBD2. Germline assignment: CDR1 MGHDK and CDR2 SYGVNS. The V and J ends lost 4 bases and 13 bases, in that order; junction bases with no gene match: 10. This CDR3 comprises 14 residues. CDR3 coding DNA: TGTGCCAGCAGTGCTGTAGGTCTAGCGGGAGACCAGTTCTTC. Translation: CASSAVGLAGDQFF.

This chain links TRBV27 with TRBJ1-5; the match to TRBD1 covers 8 bases. J gave up 6 bases and V 5 bases, and 12 bases lay outside the gene matches. This CDR3 has 16 residues. Germline-derived CDR1 and CDR2 are MNHEY and SMNVEV (reference sequence). CDR3 sequence (DNA): TGTGCCAGCAGTCCCCGCGGGAATACAGGGGGTCAGCCCCAGCATTTT. Protein: CASSPRGNTGGQPQHF.

J is TRBJ1-5 and V is TRBV28, with D maybe TRBD1 (5 bases). V dropped 7 bases and J dropped 6 bases, with 10 bases sitting between them. The CDR3 runs 12 residues. Germline V lookup: CDR1 MDHEN, CDR2 SYDVKM. CDR3 sequence (DNA): TGTGCCAGCACGTTCCAGGGTCAGCCCCAGCATTTT. This translates into CASTFQGQPQHF.

This clone was counted once. The chain has TRBV9 and TRBJ1-2; 8 bases map to TRBD1. V shed 3 bases and J 4 bases; nucleotides not matched to a gene: 8. From germline, CDR1 is SGDLS and CDR2 YYNGEE. CDR3 size: 15 residues. The CDR3 nucleotides read TGTGCCAGCAGCGCCGTCGGACAGGGATTCTATGGCTACACCTTC. Encoded protein: CASSAVGQGFYGYTF.

The chain couples TRBV27 to TRBJ2-7; 10 nucleotides match TRBD1. The trim removed 6 bases at V and 5 bases at J, leaving 4 bases unmatched. Germline CDR1 and CDR2: MNHEY and SMNVEV (reference sequence). The CDR3 totals 13 residues. CDR3 residues: CASRRDRGHEQYF. Here the CDR3 DNA reads TGTGCCAGCAGGCGGGACAGGGGCCACGAGCAGTACTTC.

The chain joins TRBV10-3 to TRBJ2-7; 9 nucleotides line up with TRBD1. V was clipped by 4 bases and J by 5 bases; unmatched bases: 9. The germline CDR1 and CDR2 sequences are ENHRY and SYGVKD. The CDR3 runs to 15 residues. The CDR3 nucleotides are TGTGCCATCAGTGCTCCGGGACAGGGAAAGGACGAGCAGTACTTC. It codes for CAISAPGQGKDEQYF.

This sequence joins TRBV30 and TRBJ2-7, with D possibly being TRBD1 (6 bases). From germline, CDR1 is GTSNPN and CDR2 SVGIG (reference sequence). Deletions cut 3 bases from V and 1 base from J, with 10 bases between. This CDR3 spans 13 amino acids. The CDR3 here is CAWSKGTSYEQYF. The CDR3 region has the DNA TGTGCCTGGAGCAAAGGGACATCCTACGAGCAGTACTTC.

The CDR3 region has the DNA TGCAGCGTTCGGGGCGGGGACCACAATGAGCAGTTCTTC. Protein product: CSVRGGDHNEQFF. J is TRBJ2-1 and V is TRBV29-1; tentatively, D is TRBD2 (6 bases). Per germline, CDR1 SQVTM and CDR2 ANQGSEA. The length of the CDR3 is 13 residues. V lost 5 bases to trimming and J lost 5 bases, with 13 bases between them.

The chain has TRBV4-2 and TRBJ1-2; D gene uncertain. This CDR3 has 15 residues. CDR1 is LGHNA and CDR2 is YNFKEQ in the germline V gene. The V end was cut by 4 bases, the J end by 3 bases, with 15 bases between. The CDR3 reads CASSPMSEFYYGYTF. Written as DNA, the CDR3 is TGTGCCAGCAGCCCCATGTCGGAGTTCTACTATGGCTACACCTTC.

The chain has TRBV4-3 and TRBJ1-1; no definite D call. The CDR3 sequence is 13 residues long. The germline CDR1 and CDR2 sequences are LGHNA and YSLEER. V was cut by 6 bases and J by 2 bases, with 10 bases left in between. This chain's CDR3 is CASRVSGNTEAFF. CDR3 nucleotide sequence: TGCGCCAGCAGGGTCTCGGGAAACACTGAAGCTTTCTTT.

In its sample, this clone was seen a few times. V and J are TRBV27 and TRBJ1-4; unclear D gene. V dropped 11 bases and J dropped 7 bases, with 17 bases sitting between them. The length of the CDR3 is 13 residues. Germline V gene data show CDR1 as MNHEY and CDR2 as SMNVEV (reference sequence). The DNA of the CDR3 is TGTGCCGCCGGGGTGCATAGCACTGAAAAACTGTTTTTT. This gives the protein CAAGVHSTEKLFF.